This TCR beta chain is from a study of shared clonotypes between healthy human individuals. Findings and caveats of the study: Naive subsets generally had larger estimated richness than memory subsets.

CDR1 is SGHRS and CDR2 is YFSETQ in the germline V gene. The CDR3 is 13 amino acids. V gave up 5 bases and J gave up 2 bases, with 10 bases separating them. In regard to this clone: Its target is unknown. Other DNA sequences in the same sample also yield this CDR3.

As handled by the study authors: Junction-only sequences without quality scores were provided by ImmunoSEQ, so filtering was different. Sequenced by immunoSEQ multiplex PCR; TCRdb stores in-frame clones only, minus some. V and J calls and clone size are those listed in that table; D and trimming were worked out from the DNA. The sample comprises roughly 520,000 clones, 95% to 97% of which are singletons, and approximately 0.06% rests with the top ten. The material sequenced was naive CD4+ T cells sorted from blood. Subset here: CD45RA+ positively selected. This clonotype was obtained from a woman younger than 45 in good health. The V call is TRBV5-1, the J call TRBJ1-1; tentatively, D is TRBD1 (5 bases). CDR3 residues: CASSRDGNTEAFF. DNA for the CDR3: TGCGCCAGCAGTCGGGACGGAAACACTGAAGCTTTCTTT.